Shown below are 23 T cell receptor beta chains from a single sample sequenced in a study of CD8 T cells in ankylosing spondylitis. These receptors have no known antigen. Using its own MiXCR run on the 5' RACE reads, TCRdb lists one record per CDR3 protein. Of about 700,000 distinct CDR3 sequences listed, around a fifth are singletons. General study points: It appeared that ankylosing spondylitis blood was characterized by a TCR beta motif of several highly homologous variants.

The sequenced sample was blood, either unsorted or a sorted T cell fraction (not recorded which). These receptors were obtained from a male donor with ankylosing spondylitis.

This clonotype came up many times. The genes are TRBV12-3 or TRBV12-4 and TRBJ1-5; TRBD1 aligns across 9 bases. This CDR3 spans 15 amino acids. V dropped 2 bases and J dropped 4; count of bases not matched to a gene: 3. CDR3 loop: CASSLTGQGNQPQHF. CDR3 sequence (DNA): TGTGCCAGCAGTTTAACGGGACAGGGAAATCAGCCCCAGCATTTT.

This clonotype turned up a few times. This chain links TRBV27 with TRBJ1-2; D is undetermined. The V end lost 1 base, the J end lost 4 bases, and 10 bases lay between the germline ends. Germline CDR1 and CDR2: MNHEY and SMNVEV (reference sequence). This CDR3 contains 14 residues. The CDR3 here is CASSLLPGPYGYTF. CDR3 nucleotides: TGTGCCAGCAGTTTATTACCAGGCCCCTATGGCTACACCTTC.

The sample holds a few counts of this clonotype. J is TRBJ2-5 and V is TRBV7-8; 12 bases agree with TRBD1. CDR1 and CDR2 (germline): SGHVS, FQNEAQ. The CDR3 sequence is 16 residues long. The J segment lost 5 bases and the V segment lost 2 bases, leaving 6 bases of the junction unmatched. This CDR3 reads CASSLKGQGAGETQYF. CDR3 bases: TGTGCCAGCAGCTTAAAGGGACAGGGGGCCGGGGAGACCCAGTACTTC.

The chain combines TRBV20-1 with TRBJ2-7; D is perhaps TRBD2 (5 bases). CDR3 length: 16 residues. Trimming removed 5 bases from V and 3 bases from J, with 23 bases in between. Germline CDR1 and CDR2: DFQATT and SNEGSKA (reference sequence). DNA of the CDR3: TGCAGTGCTTCCCGGGGAGACACGGCTTTTAGCTACGAGCAGTACTTC. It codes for CSASRGDTAFSYEQYF.

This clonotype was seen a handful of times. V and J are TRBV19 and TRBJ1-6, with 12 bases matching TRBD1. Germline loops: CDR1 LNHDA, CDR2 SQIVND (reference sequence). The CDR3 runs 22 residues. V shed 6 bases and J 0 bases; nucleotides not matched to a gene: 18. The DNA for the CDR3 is TGTGCCAGTAGCGGCCGGGACAGGGGGCTTATTTCCCCGAGCTCCTATAATTCACCCCTCCACTTT. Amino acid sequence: CASSGRDRGLISPSSYNSPLHF.

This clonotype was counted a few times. The CDR3 region has the DNA TGTGCCAGCAGTCAGTACGGACAGGCGATAACAACTAATGAAAAACTGTTTTTT. Its protein product is CASSQYGQAITTNEKLFF. This chain uses TRBV12-3 or TRBV12-4 with TRBJ1-4, with 7 bases aligning to TRBD1. Trimming cost V 5 bases and J 0 bases; bases outside gene matches: 12. The CDR3 is 18 residues long.

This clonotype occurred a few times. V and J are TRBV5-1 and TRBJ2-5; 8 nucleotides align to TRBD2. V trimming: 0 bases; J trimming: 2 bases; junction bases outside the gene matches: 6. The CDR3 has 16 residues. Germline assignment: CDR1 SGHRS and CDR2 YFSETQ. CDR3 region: CASSLVTSALQETQYF. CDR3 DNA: TGCGCCAGCAGCTTGGTGACTAGCGCTTTACAAGAGACCCAGTACTTC. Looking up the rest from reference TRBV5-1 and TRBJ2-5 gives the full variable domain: KAGVTQTPRYLIKTRGQQVTLSCSPISGHRSVSWYQQTPGQGLQFLFEYFSETQRNKGNFPGRFSGRQFSNSRSEMNVSTLELGDSALYLCASSLVTSALQETQYFGPGTRLLVL.

DNA of the CDR3: TGTGCCAGCCGCGCCCTAGCGGGAGGGGAGACCCAGTACTTC. Translation gives CASRALAGGETQYF. The chain carries TRBV7-9 and TRBJ2-5, with 12 bases aligning to TRBD2. The ends lost 8 bases at V and 5 bases at J; junction bases unmatched: 6. The CDR3 covers 14 residues. Per the germline V gene, CDR1 is SEHNR and CDR2 is FQNEAQ (reference sequence).

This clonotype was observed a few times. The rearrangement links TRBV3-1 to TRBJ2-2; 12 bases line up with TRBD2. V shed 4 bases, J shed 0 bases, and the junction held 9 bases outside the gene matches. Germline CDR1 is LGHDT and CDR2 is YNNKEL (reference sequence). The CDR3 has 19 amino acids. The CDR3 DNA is TGTGCCAGCAGCCCGTGGGGGACTAGCGGGTTAGCGAACACCGGGGAGCTGTTTTTT. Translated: CASSPWGTSGLANTGELFF.

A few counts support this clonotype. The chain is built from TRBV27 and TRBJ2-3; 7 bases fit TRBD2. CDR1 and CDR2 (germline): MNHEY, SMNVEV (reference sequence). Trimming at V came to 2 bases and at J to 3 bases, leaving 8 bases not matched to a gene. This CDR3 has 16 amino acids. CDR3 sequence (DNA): TGTGCCAGCAGTTTACAGGCGGGAGAGGGGACAGATACGCAGTATTTT. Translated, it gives CASSLQAGEGTDTQYF.

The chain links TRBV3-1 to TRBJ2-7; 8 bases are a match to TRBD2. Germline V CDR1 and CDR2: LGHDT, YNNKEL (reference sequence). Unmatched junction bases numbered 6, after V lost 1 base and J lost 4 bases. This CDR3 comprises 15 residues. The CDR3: CASSQAGGGSYEQYF. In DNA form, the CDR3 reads TGTGCCAGCAGCCAAGCGGGAGGGGGTAGTTACGAGCAGTACTTC.

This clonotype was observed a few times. CDR3: CASSEGGKLETQYF. CDR3 nucleotide sequence: TGTGCCAGCAGCGAGGGGGGGAAGTTAGAGACCCAGTACTTC. The V call is TRBV9, the J call TRBJ2-5, with D tentatively TRBD2 (7 bases). This CDR3 has 14 amino acids. The ends were cut back, 3 bases at V and 4 bases at J, with 13 bases in the middle. The germline V gene has CDR1 SGDLS and CDR2 YYNGEE.

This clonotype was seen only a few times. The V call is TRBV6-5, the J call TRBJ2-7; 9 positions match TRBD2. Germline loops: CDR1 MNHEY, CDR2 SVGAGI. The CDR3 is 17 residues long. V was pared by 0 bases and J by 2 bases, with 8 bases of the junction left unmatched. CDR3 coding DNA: TGTGCCAGCAGTTACTCCGCTAGCGGGAAAAGGGCCTACGAGCAGTACTTC. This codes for CASSYSASGKRAYEQYF.

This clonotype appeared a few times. CDR3 in DNA: TGCGCCAGCAGCCAAGTATGGCTACCCACCGGGGAGCTGTTTTTT. This gives the protein CASSQVWLPTGELFF. The rearrangement uses TRBV4-3 and TRBJ2-2; D gene uncertain. Germline V CDR1 and CDR2: LGHNA, YSLEER. Trimming cost V 1 base and J 4 bases, with 10 bases left between them. This CDR3 comprises 15 residues.

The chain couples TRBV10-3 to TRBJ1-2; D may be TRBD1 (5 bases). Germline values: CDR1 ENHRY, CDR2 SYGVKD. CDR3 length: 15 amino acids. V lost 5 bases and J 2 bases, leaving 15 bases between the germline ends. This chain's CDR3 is CAISQTAEGNYGYTF. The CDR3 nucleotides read TGTGCCATCAGTCAGACAGCGGAGGGGAACTATGGCTACACCTTC.

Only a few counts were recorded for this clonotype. The DNA of the CDR3 is TGCAGTGCCCCCGCCCGGACGGGAGGGCCCACCGGGGAGCTGTTTTTT. Its protein product is CSAPARTGGPTGELFF. The chain joins TRBV20-1 to TRBJ2-2; 8 bases map to TRBD2. CDR1 DFQATT and CDR2 SNEGSKA come from the germline V gene (reference sequence). The length of the CDR3 is 16 residues. V was pared by 6 bases and J by 4 bases, with 13 bases of the junction left unmatched.

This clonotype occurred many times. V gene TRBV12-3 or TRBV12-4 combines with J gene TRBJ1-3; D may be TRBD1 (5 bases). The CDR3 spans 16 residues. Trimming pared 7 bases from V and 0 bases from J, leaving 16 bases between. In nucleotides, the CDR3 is TGTGCCAGCAACCCCCGGGGGATGAGCTCTGGAAACACCATATATTTT. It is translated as CASNPRGMSSGNTIYF.

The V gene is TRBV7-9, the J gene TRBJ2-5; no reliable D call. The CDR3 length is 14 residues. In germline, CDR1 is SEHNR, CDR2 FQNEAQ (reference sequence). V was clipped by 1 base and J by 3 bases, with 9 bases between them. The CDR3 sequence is CASSLVAEKETQYF. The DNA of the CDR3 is TGTGCCAGCAGCTTAGTGGCGGAGAAAGAGACCCAGTACTTC.

CDR3 coding DNA: TGCAGTGCTCCCCCATCGGGGCTGACGGACACTGAAGCTTTCTTT. Its translation is CSAPPSGLTDTEAFF. The chain joins TRBV20-1 to TRBJ1-1; TRBD1 might be the D (5 bases). The CDR3 sequence is 15 residues long. V was clipped by 5 bases and J by 3 bases, with 19 bases between them. The germline V gene encodes CDR1 DFQATT and CDR2 SNEGSKA (reference sequence).

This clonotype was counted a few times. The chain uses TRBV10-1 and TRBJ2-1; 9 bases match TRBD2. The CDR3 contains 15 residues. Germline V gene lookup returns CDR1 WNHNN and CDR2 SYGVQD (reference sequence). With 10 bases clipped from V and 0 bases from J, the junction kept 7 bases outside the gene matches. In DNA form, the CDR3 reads TGCGCCACCCGACTAGCGGAAAGCTCCTACAATGAGCAGTTCTTC. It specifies CATRLAESSYNEQFF.

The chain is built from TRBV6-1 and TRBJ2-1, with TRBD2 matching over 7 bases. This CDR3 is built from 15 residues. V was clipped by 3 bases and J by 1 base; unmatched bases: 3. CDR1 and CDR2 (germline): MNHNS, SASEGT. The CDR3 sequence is CASSEGGGSYNEQFF. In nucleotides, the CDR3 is TGTGCCAGCAGTGAGGGCGGGGGTTCCTACAATGAGCAGTTCTTC.

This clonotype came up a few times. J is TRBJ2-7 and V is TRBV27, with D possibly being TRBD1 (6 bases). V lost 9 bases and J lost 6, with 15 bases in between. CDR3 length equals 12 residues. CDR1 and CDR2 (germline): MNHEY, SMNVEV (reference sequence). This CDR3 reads CASTGSRSEQYF. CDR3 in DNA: TGTGCCAGTACAGGGAGTCGGTCCGAGCAGTACTTC.

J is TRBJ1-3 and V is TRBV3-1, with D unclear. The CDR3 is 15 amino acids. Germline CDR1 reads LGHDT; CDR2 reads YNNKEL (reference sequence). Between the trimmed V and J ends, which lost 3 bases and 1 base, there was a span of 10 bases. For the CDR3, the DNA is TGTGCCAGCAGCCATTTAGGAGGTTCTGGAAACACCATATATTTT. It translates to CASSHLGGSGNTIYF. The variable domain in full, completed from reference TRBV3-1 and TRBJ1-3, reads DTAVSQTPKYLVTQMGNDKSIKCEQNLGHDTMYWYKQDSKKFLKIMFSYNNKELIINETVPNRFSPKSPDKAHLNLHINSLELGDSAVYFCASSHLGGSGNTIYFGEGSWLTVV.